The text below deals with one TCR beta chain. Its antigen is unidentified. Vbeta (60) and Jbeta (13) primers were used in the PCR. Some clones are missing from TCRdb's copy, which holds only in-frame ones; the method was immunoSEQ multiplex PCR. The repertoire holds 110,000 or so clones, with approximately 80% as singletons. This specimen belongs to a study of cytomegalovirus exposure and HLA in healthy donors. Regarding the study as a whole: Investigators reported more than 150 TCR beta chains as tied to cytomegalovirus.

V trimming: 1 base; J trimming: 3 bases; junction bases outside the gene matches: 9. Germline V lookup: CDR1 SGHRS, CDR2 YFSETQ. This CDR3 has 16 residues. Material: PBMCs. The V call is TRBV5-1, the J call TRBJ2-5; 7 nucleotides line up with TRBD1. This sequence originates from a young woman in good health and CMV-seronegative. The CDR3 loop reads CASSLSPVGTEETQYF. Written as DNA, the CDR3 is TGCGCCAGCAGCTTGTCGCCAGTCGGGACAGAAGAGACCCAGTACTTC.